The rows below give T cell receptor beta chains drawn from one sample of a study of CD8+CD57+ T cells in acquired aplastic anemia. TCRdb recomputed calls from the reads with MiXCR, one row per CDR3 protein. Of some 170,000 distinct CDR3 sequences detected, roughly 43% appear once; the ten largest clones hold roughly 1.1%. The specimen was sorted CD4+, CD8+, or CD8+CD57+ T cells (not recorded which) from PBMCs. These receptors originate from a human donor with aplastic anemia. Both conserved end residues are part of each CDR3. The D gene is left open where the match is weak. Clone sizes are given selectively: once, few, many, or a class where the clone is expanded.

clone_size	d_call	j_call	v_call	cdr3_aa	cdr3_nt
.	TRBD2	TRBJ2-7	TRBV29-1	CSGAGVSGRTSYEQYF	TGCAGCGGCGCGGGAGTGAGCGGCCGAACCTCCTACGAGCAGTACTTC
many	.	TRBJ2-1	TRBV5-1	CASSWADISYNEQFF	TGCGCCAGCAGCTGGGCGGACATCTCCTACAATGAGCAGTTCTTC
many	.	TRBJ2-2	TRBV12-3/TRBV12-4	CASSYRAGAGELFF	TGTGCCAGCAGTTATCGCGCAGGGGCCGGGGAGCTGTTTTTT
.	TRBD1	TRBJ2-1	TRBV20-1	CSAPGQGNIGNEQFF	TGCAGTGCCCCCGGACAGGGCAACATAGGGAATGAGCAGTTCTTC
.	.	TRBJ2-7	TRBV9	CASSVGGQYEQYF	TGTGCCAGCAGCGTCGGGGGACAGTACGAGCAGTACTTC
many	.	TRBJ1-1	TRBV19	CASKTGSSMNTEAFF	TGTGCCAGTAAGACGGGCAGTTCAATGAACACTGAAGCTTTCTTT
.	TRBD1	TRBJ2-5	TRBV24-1	CATSDRTGLGETQYF	TGTGCCACCAGTGATCGGACAGGGTTGGGGGAGACCCAGTACTTC
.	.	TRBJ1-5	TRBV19	CASATLGERNQPQHF	TGTGCCAGTGCTACACTGGGGGAAAGGAATCAGCCCCAGCATTTT
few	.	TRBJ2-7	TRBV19	CASSYTGVKPYEQYF	TGTGCCAGTAGTTATACGGGGGTCAAGCCCTACGAGCAGTACTTC
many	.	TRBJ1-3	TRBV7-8	CASSSRQSLGNTIYF	TGTGCCAGCAGCTCGCGACAGTCTCTTGGAAACACCATATATTTT
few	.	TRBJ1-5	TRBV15	CATSGRSGSNQPQHF	TGTGCCACCAGCGGAAGATCGGGGAGCAATCAGCCCCAGCATTTT
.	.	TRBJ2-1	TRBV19	CASSPGTWYEQFF	TGTGCCAGTAGTCCCGGTACGTGGTATGAGCAGTTCTTC
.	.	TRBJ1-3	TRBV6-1	CASSQTGGMAGNTIYF	TGTGCCAGCAGTCAGACCGGGGGAATGGCTGGAAACACCATATATTTT
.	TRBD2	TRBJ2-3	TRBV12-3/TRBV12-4	CASSLAFSGVNTQYF	TGTGCCAGCAGTTTAGCCTTTAGCGGGGTAAATACGCAGTATTTT
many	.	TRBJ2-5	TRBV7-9	CASRTATGTQYF	TGTGCCAGCCGGACGGCCACGGGGACCCAGTACTTC
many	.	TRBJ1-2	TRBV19	CASSIGTSGRPTYGYTF	TGTGCCAGTAGTATTGGGACATCGGGGCGGCCGACCTATGGCTACACCTTC
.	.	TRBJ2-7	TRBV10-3	CAISALPRGGEQYF	TGTGCCATCAGTGCGTTACCTAGGGGAGGCGAGCAGTACTTC
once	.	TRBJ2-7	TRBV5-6	CASSLGHTSYGQYF	TGTGCCAGCAGCTTGGGTCACACATCCTACGGGCAGTACTTC